The 7 T cell receptor beta chains listed next were all sequenced from one sample in a study of shared clonotypes between healthy human individuals. Profiled with immunoSEQ multiplex PCR; TCRdb holds only in-frame clones, not every one. The table includes 2 million or so clones, around 95% detected once. Input material: naive CD4+ T cells sorted from blood. Subset noted: CD45RA+ positively selected. The receptors originated from a man aged 18 to 35 in good health.

The CDR3, as DNA: TGTGCCAGCAGTGACATTCTTGGACAGGGGGCGATTGGCTACACCTTC. This gives the protein CASSDILGQGAIGYTF. This chain uses TRBV6-1 with TRBJ1-2; TRBD1 aligns across 11 bases. The CDR3 length is 16 residues. The V gene end was trimmed by 3 bases and the J gene end by 7 bases; junction bases not matched to a gene: 10. Germline V gives CDR1 MNHNS, CDR2 SASEGT.

Comments on this clone: This may arise from a read error, as a much more abundant clone is one base away. Distinct nucleotide sequences in the sample also encode this CDR3. The chain has TRBV7-9 and TRBJ2-7; perhaps D is TRBD1 or TRBD2 (5 bases each). Germline CDR1 SEHNR, CDR2 FQNEAQ (reference sequence). This CDR3 region has 13 residues. V was trimmed by 0 bases and J by 3 bases, leaving 6 bases between them. The CDR3 nucleotides read TGTGCCAGCAGCTTAGCGGGGGTCTACGAGCAGTACTTC. Translated, it gives CASSLAGVYEQYF.

The J gene is TRBJ1-5, the V gene TRBV29-1; 7 nucleotides line up with TRBD1. V was pared by 7 bases and J by 3 bases, with 9 bases of the junction left unmatched. Germline CDR1 and CDR2: SQVTM and ANQGSEA. CDR3 length equals 14 residues. The CDR3 reads CSAITDRTNQPQHF. CDR3 bases: TGCAGCGCCATTACGGACAGGACCAATCAGCCCCAGCATTTT.

In this sample, this clone turned up once. J is TRBJ2-1 and V is TRBV11-2; 8 bases are a match to TRBD2. After removal of 5 bases from V and 7 bases from J, the junction contained 10 bases not matched to a gene. Germline V gives CDR1 SGHAT, CDR2 FQNNGV. This CDR3 spans 15 amino acids. CDR3 sequence reads: CASSPDGGAWNEQFF. The CDR3 DNA is TGTGCCAGCAGCCCGGACGGGGGGGCCTGGAATGAGCAGTTCTTC.

A word on this clone: Other DNA variants within this sample encode the same CDR3. The chain is built from TRBV13 and TRBJ2-3; no reliable D call. Germline values: CDR1 PRHDT, CDR2 FYEKMQ (reference sequence). CDR3 length: 13 residues. Trimming removed 5 bases from V and 3 bases from J, with 9 bases in between. CDR3 sequence: CASSPRRTDTQYF. The CDR3 bases are TGTGCCAGCAGCCCCCGTAGGACAGATACGCAGTATTTT.

In its sample, this clone was seen once. The chain recombines TRBV2 with TRBJ1-6, with D perhaps TRBD1 (5 bases). Germline lookup yields CDR1 SNHLY and CDR2 FYNNEI. Trimming removed 4 bases at V and 5 bases at J, with 9 bases between. This CDR3 has 14 amino acids. The CDR3 DNA sequence: TGTGCCAGCAGTGGGTCAGGGAATAATTCACCCCTCCACTTT. Encoded protein: CASSGSGNNSPLHF.

The V call is TRBV15, the J call TRBJ2-1; D remains ambiguous. The CDR3 length is 14 residues. Trimming cost V 0 bases and J 7 bases, with 10 bases left between them. Germline CDR1 and CDR2: LNHNV and YYDKDF (reference sequence). CDR3 coding DNA: TGTGCCACCAGCAGAGATTTATGGGGTAATGAGCAGTTCTTC. Encoded protein: CATSRDLWGNEQFF.